A selection of T cell receptor beta chains follows, all from one sample in a study of cytomegalovirus exposure and HLA in healthy donors. Assay: immunoSEQ multiplex PCR; the TCRdb copy retains only in-frame clones and omits some. The repertoire includes about 180,000 clones, around 79% of them detected once, and more than 0.5% sits in the top ten. Material: PBMCs. All receptors derive from a woman between 45 and 60 years old in good health and CMV-seronegative. The CDR3 runs from the conserved cysteine through the conserved F or W. Fields, in order: V gene, D gene, J gene, clone size, CDR3 DNA, CDR3 protein. A D gene is named only where the DNA matches it firmly. A row's size may be missing; if present it is once, few, many or a size class.

v_call: TRBV5-4
d_call: NA
j_call: TRBJ2-7
clone_size: NA
cdr3_nt: TGTGCCAGCAGCTTTCCGACAGCCTACGAGCAGTACTTC
cdr3_aa: CASSFPTAYEQYF

v_call: TRBV6-1
d_call: NA
j_call: TRBJ1-3
clone_size: NA
cdr3_nt: TGTGCCAGCAGTTTGGGGGCATACTCTGGAAACACCATATATTTT
cdr3_aa: CASSLGAYSGNTIYF

v_call: TRBV5-1
d_call: NA
j_call: TRBJ2-3
clone_size: NA
cdr3_nt: TGCGCCAGCAGCACGGGGAGCAGCTACACAGATACGCAGTATTTT
cdr3_aa: CASSTGSSYTDTQYF

v_call: TRBV2
d_call: TRBD2
j_call: TRBJ2-2
clone_size: few
cdr3_nt: TGTGCCAGCAGTGAAGGACTAGCCGGCGGGGAGCTGTTTTTT
cdr3_aa: CASSEGLAGGELFF

v_call: TRBV4-3
d_call: TRBD2
j_call: TRBJ2-2
clone_size: NA
cdr3_nt: TGCGCCAGCAGCGCCGGGGGGGGTCGGGCCGGGGAGCTGTTTTTT
cdr3_aa: CASSAGGGRAGELFF

v_call: TRBV2
d_call: TRBD2
j_call: TRBJ2-7
clone_size: NA
cdr3_nt: TGTGCCAGCGAGACTAGCGTCTACGAGCAGTACTTC
cdr3_aa: CASETSVYEQYF

v_call: TRBV10-3
d_call: TRBD1
j_call: TRBJ1-1
clone_size: once
cdr3_nt: TGTGCCATCAGTGAGCCCGGACAGGAGGGGCCCGCTGAAGCTTTCTTT
cdr3_aa: CAISEPGQEGPAEAFF

v_call: TRBV7-2
d_call: NA
j_call: TRBJ2-7
clone_size: NA
cdr3_nt: TGTGCCAGCAGCTTAGTAGGCAGGGCCCACGAGCAGTACTTC
cdr3_aa: CASSLVGRAHEQYF

v_call: TRBV6-6
d_call: NA
j_call: TRBJ1-2
clone_size: NA
cdr3_nt: TGTGCCAGCAGTTACTCGGAGGATGGCTACACCTTC
cdr3_aa: CASSYSEDGYTF

v_call: TRBV5-4
d_call: TRBD1
j_call: TRBJ1-6
clone_size: NA
cdr3_nt: TGTGCCAGCAGCCCTGTCGCGGGACAGGGGGCTGGGTCACCCCTCCACTTT
cdr3_aa: CASSPVAGQGAGSPLHF

v_call: TRBV2
d_call: TRBD1
j_call: TRBJ2-7
clone_size: NA
cdr3_nt: TGTGCCAGCAGAGGGGACAGGAACTCCTACGAGCAGTACTTC
cdr3_aa: CASRGDRNSYEQYF

v_call: TRBV4-3
d_call: TRBD2
j_call: TRBJ2-5
clone_size: once
cdr3_nt: TGCGCCAGCAGCCAAGCTCGCCCCACTAGCGGCCAAGAGACCCAGTACTTC
cdr3_aa: CASSQARPTSGQETQYF

v_call: TRBV25-1
d_call: TRBD1
j_call: TRBJ2-2
clone_size: NA
cdr3_nt: TGTGCCGCCGCCGCGCAGGGGGACACCGGGGAGCTGTTTTTT
cdr3_aa: CAAAAQGDTGELFF

v_call: TRBV7-2
d_call: NA
j_call: TRBJ1-1
clone_size: NA
cdr3_nt: TGTGCCAGCAGCCCCAGGGAGGTCACTGAAGCTTTCTTT
cdr3_aa: CASSPREVTEAFF

v_call: TRBV29-1
d_call: NA
j_call: TRBJ2-7
clone_size: NA
cdr3_nt: TGCAGCGTTTTAGCCGGTGGCACCTACGAGCAGTACTTC
cdr3_aa: CSVLAGGTYEQYF

v_call: TRBV7-9
d_call: NA
j_call: TRBJ2-3
clone_size: few
cdr3_nt: TGTGCCAGCACCATAAACCGAGAGAGCTCTAGCACAGATACGCAGTATTTT
cdr3_aa: CASTINRESSSTDTQYF

v_call: TRBV28
d_call: TRBD1
j_call: TRBJ1-5
clone_size: once
cdr3_nt: TGTGCCAGCAGGCCCCTTGGGACAGGAAATCAGCCCCAGCATTTT
cdr3_aa: CASRPLGTGNQPQHF

v_call: TRBV19
d_call: NA
j_call: TRBJ1-1
clone_size: NA
cdr3_nt: TGTGCCAGTACTCGTAGTACGGTGAACACTGAAGCTTTCTTT
cdr3_aa: CASTRSTVNTEAFF

v_call: TRBV4-3
d_call: NA
j_call: TRBJ1-1
clone_size: few
cdr3_nt: TGCGCCAGCAGCCAAGCCGACGGCCTCAGGGGCCCTGAAGCTTTCTTT
cdr3_aa: CASSQADGLRGPEAFF

v_call: TRBV30
d_call: TRBD2
j_call: TRBJ2-7
clone_size: NA
cdr3_nt: TGTGCCTGGAGGCGGGGGGGACTCTCCTACGAGCAGTACTTC
cdr3_aa: CAWRRGGLSYEQYF

v_call: TRBV7-3
d_call: NA
j_call: TRBJ1-1
clone_size: NA
cdr3_nt: TGTGCCAGCAGCTCGACAGGGAACACTGAAGCTTTCTTT
cdr3_aa: CASSSTGNTEAFF

v_call: TRBV7-2
d_call: NA
j_call: TRBJ1-2
clone_size: NA
cdr3_nt: TGTGCCAGCAGCTTAGGTGGACAAGGCGGCTACACCTTC
cdr3_aa: CASSLGGQGGYTF

v_call: TRBV2
d_call: TRBD2
j_call: TRBJ2-7
clone_size: few
cdr3_nt: TGTGCCAGCAGTGGCGGCGGGGGAGTCTACGAGCAGTACTTC
cdr3_aa: CASSGGGGVYEQYF

v_call: TRBV9
d_call: NA
j_call: TRBJ2-3
clone_size: NA
cdr3_nt: TGTGCCAGCAGCGGCGGTAGCACAGATACGCAGTATTTT
cdr3_aa: CASSGGSTDTQYF

v_call: TRBV19
d_call: TRBD1
j_call: TRBJ2-1
clone_size: few
cdr3_nt: TGTGCCAGTAGTAATAACCCCGGACAGGGAACCTACAATGAGCAGTTCTTC
cdr3_aa: CASSNNPGQGTYNEQFF

v_call: TRBV18
d_call: NA
j_call: TRBJ1-5
clone_size: NA
cdr3_nt: TGTGCCAGCTCACCAGCAGACAATCAGCCCCAGCATTTT
cdr3_aa: CASSPADNQPQHF

v_call: TRBV14
d_call: TRBD1
j_call: TRBJ1-2
clone_size: NA
cdr3_nt: TGTGCCAGCAGCCCGGGACAGTCCTATGGCTACACCTTC
cdr3_aa: CASSPGQSYGYTF

v_call: TRBV28
d_call: NA
j_call: TRBJ1-2
clone_size: NA
cdr3_nt: TGTGCCAGCAGTTATGGCAGGGGAATGGGGTATGGCTACACCTTC
cdr3_aa: CASSYGRGMGYGYTF

v_call: TRBV5-1
d_call: NA
j_call: TRBJ2-5
clone_size: NA
cdr3_nt: TGCGCCAGCAGCGGTCTTGGAGCCGAAAAAGAGACCCAGTACTTC
cdr3_aa: CASSGLGAEKETQYF

v_call: TRBV28
d_call: NA
j_call: TRBJ2-7
clone_size: once
cdr3_nt: TGTGCCAGCAGTTTTAACAGGCGCGAGCAGTACTTC
cdr3_aa: CASSFNRREQYF

v_call: TRBV28
d_call: TRBD1
j_call: TRBJ2-7
clone_size: NA
cdr3_nt: TGTGCCAGCAGTTCACCGGGACAGACCTACGAGCAGTACTTC
cdr3_aa: CASSSPGQTYEQYF

v_call: TRBV10-3
d_call: TRBD1
j_call: TRBJ2-1
clone_size: NA
cdr3_nt: TGTGCCATCAGTGAAGGCAGGGGGCGCTCCTCAACCGGGTTCTTC
cdr3_aa: CAISEGRGRSSTGFF

v_call: TRBV7-5
d_call: NA
j_call: TRBJ2-7
clone_size: NA
cdr3_nt: TGTGCCAGAAGCTCCAGCCCGGGACAGCTGTTTGTTTTGTACTTC
cdr3_aa: CARSSSPGQLFVLYF

v_call: TRBV28
d_call: TRBD1
j_call: TRBJ2-1
clone_size: NA
cdr3_nt: TGTGCCAGCAGTTTAGCCGGGACAGGGTTGAATGAGCAGTTCTTC
cdr3_aa: CASSLAGTGLNEQFF

v_call: TRBV9
d_call: NA
j_call: TRBJ2-7
clone_size: NA
cdr3_nt: TGTGCCAGCAGCCTCCCCCCAGGGAAGTACTTC
cdr3_aa: CASSLPPGKYF

v_call: TRBV15
d_call: TRBD1
j_call: TRBJ1-4
clone_size: NA
cdr3_nt: TGTGCCACCAGAAAGGACAGGGTGGGTGAAAAACTGTTTTTT
cdr3_aa: CATRKDRVGEKLFF

v_call: TRBV9
d_call: TRBD2
j_call: TRBJ2-3
clone_size: NA
cdr3_nt: TGTGCCAGCAGACCTAGCGGGTCGAGCACAGATACGCAGTATTTT
cdr3_aa: CASRPSGSSTDTQYF

v_call: TRBV9
d_call: NA
j_call: TRBJ2-2
clone_size: NA
cdr3_nt: TGTGCCAGCAGCGTAGGGACAAGCACCGGGGAGCTGTTTTTT
cdr3_aa: CASSVGTSTGELFF

v_call: TRBV2
d_call: NA
j_call: TRBJ2-4
clone_size: NA
cdr3_nt: TGTGCCAGTGGGCCGGGGGTAAACATTCAGTACTTC
cdr3_aa: CASGPGVNIQYF

v_call: TRBV7-3
d_call: TRBD1
j_call: TRBJ2-2
clone_size: NA
cdr3_nt: TGTGCCAGCAGCTCCGCCGGGACAGTGAACACCGGGGAGCTGTTTTTT
cdr3_aa: CASSSAGTVNTGELFF

v_call: TRBV7-2
d_call: NA
j_call: TRBJ1-2
clone_size: NA
cdr3_nt: TGTGCCAGCAGTTACCAGGGGACCCCGGACTTC
cdr3_aa: CASSYQGTPDF

v_call: TRBV7-9
d_call: NA
j_call: TRBJ1-2
clone_size: NA
cdr3_nt: TGTGCCAGCAGCCCTAGGCAGGGCTCTGGAGGCTACACCTTC
cdr3_aa: CASSPRQGSGGYTF

v_call: TRBV7-3
d_call: NA
j_call: TRBJ2-2
clone_size: few
cdr3_nt: TGTGCCAGCAGCTCGACAGGAAACACCGGGGAGCTGTTTTTT
cdr3_aa: CASSSTGNTGELFF

v_call: TRBV7-9
d_call: TRBD1
j_call: TRBJ2-7
clone_size: NA
cdr3_nt: TGTGCCAGCAGCACGGGACAGGGGTACGAGCAGTACTTC
cdr3_aa: CASSTGQGYEQYF

v_call: TRBV2
d_call: NA
j_call: TRBJ2-7
clone_size: NA
cdr3_nt: TGTGCCAGCAGCTTTACAGGTTACTACGAGCAGTACTTC
cdr3_aa: CASSFTGYYEQYF

v_call: TRBV5-6
d_call: NA
j_call: TRBJ2-7
clone_size: NA
cdr3_nt: TGTGCCAGCAGCTTGAGCGGTGTCAAGCAGTACTTC
cdr3_aa: CASSLSGVKQYF

v_call: TRBV19
d_call: NA
j_call: TRBJ1-4
clone_size: NA
cdr3_nt: TGTGCCAGTAGTCAACAGACAACGAATGAAAAACTGTTTTTT
cdr3_aa: CASSQQTTNEKLFF

v_call: TRBV2
d_call: NA
j_call: TRBJ2-3
clone_size: NA
cdr3_nt: TGTGCCAGCAGTGGTCAGCGGAGCAGCACAGATACGCAGTATTTT
cdr3_aa: CASSGQRSSTDTQYF

v_call: TRBV13
d_call: NA
j_call: TRBJ2-7
clone_size: NA
cdr3_nt: TGTGCCAGCAGCTTAGAGCGCTACGAGCAGTACTTC
cdr3_aa: CASSLERYEQYF